This TCR beta chain was obtained from a study of CD8 T cells in Susac syndrome. Study details: Within the sequenced group of Susac syndrome patients, roughly 6 showed active disease and eight were in remission.

The CDR3 covers 14 residues. Trimming stripped 3 bases from V and 4 bases from J, with 9 bases between. Patients with Susac syndrome met diagnostic criteria defined recently for definite or probable disease. TEMRA cells were FACS-enriched and CD8+ and CD4+ T cells negatively isolated. An amount of RNA that ranged from roughly 0.45 to 1 ug was reverse transcribed with random hexamers. TCR beta CDR3 was amplified by immunoSEQ covering 54 Vbeta and 13 Jbeta. MiXCR, run by TCRdb on the immunoSEQ multiplex PCR reads, gives a single entry per CDR3 protein. The data show around 170,000 distinct CDR3 sequences, around 95% seen once.

The sequenced sample consisted of CD8+ T cells from PBMCs. The source of this sequence is a human donor with Susac syndrome. J is TRBJ1-4 and V is TRBV12-3 or TRBV12-4; no firm D call. This CDR3 is CASSFGRSNEKLFF. The DNA of the CDR3 is TGTGCCAGCAGTTTCGGCAGGAGTAATGAAAAACTGTTTTTT.